A selection of T cell receptor beta chains follows, all from one sample in a study of Graves' ophthalmopathy and Graves' hyperthyroidism. TCRdb used MiXCR to reprocess the multiplex PCR reads, holding one entry per CDR3 protein. The top ten clones hold around 40% of a sample with around 670,000 distinct CDR3 sequences, around 40% of them seen once. The sample was peripheral blood. The receptors derive from an adult man with Graves' ophthalmopathy. Each CDR3 is given with its conserved first and last residue. D genes are given only for firm matches. Some rows mark clone size as missing; the rest say once, few, many or name a class of expanded clone.

V	size	D	J	DNA	CDR3
TRBV2	-	TRBD2	TRBJ2-5	TGTGCCAATAGCGGGGCAGAGACCCAGTACTTC	CANSGAETQYF
TRBV2	-	-	TRBJ1-2	TGTGCCAGCGGAAGACTAGCGGGAGATGGCTACACCTTC	CASGRLAGDGYTF
TRBV7-9	-	-	TRBJ2-7	TGTGCCAGCAGCCGAGCGACAGGCCGCCTCGCCTACGAGCAGTACTTC	CASSRATGRLAYEQYF
TRBV10-3	few	-	TRBJ1-1	TGTGCCAGCAGTTACGGGAGGAGGATGAACACTGAAGCTTTCTTT	CASSYGRRMNTEAFF
TRBV10-3	-	TRBD1	TRBJ2-3	TGTGCCACCGAGACAGGGATCACAGATACGCAGTATTTT	CATETGITDTQYF
TRBV7-9	-	-	TRBJ2-5	TGTGCCAGCAGCTTAGGGACTTTGGATCAAGAGACCCAGTACTTC	CASSLGTLDQETQYF
TRBV7-9	-	TRBD2	TRBJ2-2	TGTGCCAGCGGACTAGCGGGAAACACCGGGGAGCTGTTTTTT	CASGLAGNTGELFF
TRBV29-1	many	TRBD1	TRBJ1-6	TGCAGCGTGGGGACAGGGGGTTCTAGTTCACCCCTCCACTTT	CSVGTGGSSSPLHF
TRBV7-9	few	-	TRBJ2-2	TGTGCCAGCAGCTTGCCTAGCGCTCCCACCGGGGAGCTGTTTTTT	CASSLPSAPTGELFF
TRBV19	once	-	TRBJ2-5	TGTGCCAGTAGTTCAAGGGGGACAGAGACCCAGTACTTC	CASSSRGTETQYF
TRBV29-1	few	TRBD1	TRBJ1-4	TGCAGCGTTCAGGACAGGGAAAATGAAAAACTGTTTTTT	CSVQDRENEKLFF
TRBV7-4	-	-	TRBJ1-3	TGTGCCAGCAGCTTACTGGGAGTTCCTGGAAACACCACATATTTT	CASSLLGVPGNTTYF
TRBV25-1	-	-	TRBJ2-5	TGTGCCAGCTCGCCAGCGGGACAGCAAGAGACCCAGTACTTC	CASSPAGQQETQYF
TRBV29-1	-	-	TRBJ2-2	TGCAGCGCTCATACGCGGGGAAACACCGGGGAGCTGTTTTTT	CSAHTRGNTGELFF
TRBV4-3	-	TRBD1	TRBJ2-7	TGCGCCAGCAGCCAAGTCTTCGGACAGGGCTACGAGCAGTACTTC	CASSQVFGQGYEQYF
TRBV11-1	-	TRBD1	TRBJ2-7	TGTGCCAGCAGTTTACGACAGGGGGCCTACGGGCAGTACTTC	CASSLRQGAYGQYF